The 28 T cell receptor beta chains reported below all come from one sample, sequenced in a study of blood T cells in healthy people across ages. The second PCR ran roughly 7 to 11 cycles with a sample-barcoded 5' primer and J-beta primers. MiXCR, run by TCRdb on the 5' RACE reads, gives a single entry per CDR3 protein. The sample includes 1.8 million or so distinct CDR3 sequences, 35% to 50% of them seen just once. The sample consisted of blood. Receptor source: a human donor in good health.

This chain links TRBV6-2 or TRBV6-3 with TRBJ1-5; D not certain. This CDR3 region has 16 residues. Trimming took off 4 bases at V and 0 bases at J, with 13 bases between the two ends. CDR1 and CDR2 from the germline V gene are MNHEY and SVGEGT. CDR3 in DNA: TGTGCCAGCAGTTCCCCTGGCGGGTATAGCAATCAGCCCCAGCATTTT. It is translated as CASSSPGGYSNQPQHF.

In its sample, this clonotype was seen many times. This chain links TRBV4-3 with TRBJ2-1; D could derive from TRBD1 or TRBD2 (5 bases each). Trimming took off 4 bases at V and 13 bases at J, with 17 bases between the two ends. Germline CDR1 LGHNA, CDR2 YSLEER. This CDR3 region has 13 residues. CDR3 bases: TGCGCCAGCAGCCCCATGCTGGGGGTCGGTCAGTTCTTC. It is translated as CASSPMLGVGQFF.

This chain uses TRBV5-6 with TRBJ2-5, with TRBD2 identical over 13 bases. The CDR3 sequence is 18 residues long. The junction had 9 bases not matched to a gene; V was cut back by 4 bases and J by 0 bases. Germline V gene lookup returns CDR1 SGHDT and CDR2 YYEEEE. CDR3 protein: CASSLRLAGGPYQETQYF. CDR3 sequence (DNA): TGTGCCAGCAGCCTCAGACTAGCGGGGGGTCCGTACCAAGAGACCCAGTACTTC.

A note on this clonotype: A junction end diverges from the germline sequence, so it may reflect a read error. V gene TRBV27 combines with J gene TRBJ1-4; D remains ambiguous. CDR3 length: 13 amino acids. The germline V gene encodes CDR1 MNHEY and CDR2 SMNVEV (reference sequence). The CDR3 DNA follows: TGTGCCAGCAGTTTATCGCTCCGAGAAAACCTGTTTTTT. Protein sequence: CASSLSLRENLFF.

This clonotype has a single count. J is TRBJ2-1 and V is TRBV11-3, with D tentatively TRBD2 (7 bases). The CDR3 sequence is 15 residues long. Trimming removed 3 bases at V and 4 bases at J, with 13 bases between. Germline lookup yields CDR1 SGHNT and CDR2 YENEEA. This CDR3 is CASSFTGGRYNEQFF. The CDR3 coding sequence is TGTGCCAGCAGCTTTACGGGGGGCCGGTACAATGAGCAGTTCTTC.

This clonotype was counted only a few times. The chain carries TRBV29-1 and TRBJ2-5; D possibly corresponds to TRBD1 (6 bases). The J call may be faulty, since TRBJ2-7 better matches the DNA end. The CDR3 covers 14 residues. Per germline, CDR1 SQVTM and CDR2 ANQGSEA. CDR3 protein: CSVSGGTLSNEQYF. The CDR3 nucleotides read TGCAGCGTTTCGGGTGGGACATTATCAAACGAGCAGTACTTC.

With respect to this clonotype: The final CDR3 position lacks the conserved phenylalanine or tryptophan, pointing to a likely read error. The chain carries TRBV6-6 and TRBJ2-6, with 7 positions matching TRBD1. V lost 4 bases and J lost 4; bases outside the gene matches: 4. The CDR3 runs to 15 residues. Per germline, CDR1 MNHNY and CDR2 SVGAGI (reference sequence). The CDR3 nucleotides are TGTGCCAGCAGTTTACAGGGGACGGGGGCCAACGTCCTGACTTGC. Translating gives CASSLQGTGANVLTC.

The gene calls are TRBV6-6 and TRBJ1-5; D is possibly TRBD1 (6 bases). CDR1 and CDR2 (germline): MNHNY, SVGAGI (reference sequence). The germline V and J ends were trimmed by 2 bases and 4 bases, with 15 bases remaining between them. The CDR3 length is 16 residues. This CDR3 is CASSYEGQTLNQPQHF. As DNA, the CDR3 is TGTGCCAGCAGTTACGAAGGACAGACCCTTAATCAGCCCCAGCATTTT.

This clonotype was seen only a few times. As DNA, the CDR3 is TGTGCCAGCGGGGAGACCTACGAGCAGTACTTC. This codes for CASGETYEQYF. The rearrangement links TRBV7-2 to TRBJ2-7; TRBD2 is a possible D gene (5 bases). V was shortened by 8 bases and J by 2 bases, with 7 bases between the two germline ends. The germline CDR1 and CDR2 sequences are SGHTA and FQGNSA. The length of the CDR3 is 11 residues.

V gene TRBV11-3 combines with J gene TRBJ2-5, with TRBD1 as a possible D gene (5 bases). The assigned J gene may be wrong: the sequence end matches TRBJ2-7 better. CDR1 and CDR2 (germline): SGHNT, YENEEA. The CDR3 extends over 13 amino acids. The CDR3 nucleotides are TGTGCCAGCAGCCCCGATGGGGCAGTCGAGCAGTACTTC. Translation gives CASSPDGAVEQYF.

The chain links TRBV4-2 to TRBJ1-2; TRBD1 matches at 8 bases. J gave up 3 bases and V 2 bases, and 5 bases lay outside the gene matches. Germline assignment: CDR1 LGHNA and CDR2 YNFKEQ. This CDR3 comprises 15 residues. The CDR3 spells CASSQPLQGDYGYTF. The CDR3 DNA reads TGTGCCAGCAGCCAACCATTACAGGGGGACTATGGCTACACCTTC.

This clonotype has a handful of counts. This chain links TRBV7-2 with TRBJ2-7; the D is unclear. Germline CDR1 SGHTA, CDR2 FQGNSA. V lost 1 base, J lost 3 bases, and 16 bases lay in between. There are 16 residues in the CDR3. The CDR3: CASSLVGGVSLYEQYF. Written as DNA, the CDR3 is TGTGCCAGCAGCTTAGTAGGTGGGGTAAGCCTCTACGAGCAGTACTTC. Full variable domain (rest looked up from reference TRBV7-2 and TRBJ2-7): GAGVSQSPSNKVTEKGKDVELRCDPISGHTALYWYRQSLGQGLEFLIYFQGNSAPDKSGLPSDRFSAERTGGSVSTLTIQRTQQEDSAVYLCASSLVGGVSLYEQYFGPGTRLTVT.

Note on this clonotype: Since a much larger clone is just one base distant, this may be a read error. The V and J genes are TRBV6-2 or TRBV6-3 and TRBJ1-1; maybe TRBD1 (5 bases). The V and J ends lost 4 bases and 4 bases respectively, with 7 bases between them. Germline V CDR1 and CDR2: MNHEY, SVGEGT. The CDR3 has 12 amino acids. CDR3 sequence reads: CASSWGTTEAFF. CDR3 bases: TGTGCCAGCAGTTGGGGGACCACTGAAGCTTTCTTT.

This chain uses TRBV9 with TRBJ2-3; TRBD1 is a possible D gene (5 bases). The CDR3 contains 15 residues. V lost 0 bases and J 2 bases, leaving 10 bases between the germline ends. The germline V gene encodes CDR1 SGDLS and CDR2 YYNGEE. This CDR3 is CASSVAVGHTDTQYF. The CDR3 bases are TGTGCCAGCAGCGTAGCTGTCGGACACACAGATACGCAGTATTTT.

The CDR3 DNA follows: TGTGCCAGCAGTGAACCCTCCAGGGAGCTGTTTTTT. Its protein product is CASSEPSRELFF. The rearrangement joins TRBV25-1 to TRBJ2-2, with unresolved D. Trimming left V 2 bases short and J 9 bases short, with 7 bases between. Germline lookup yields CDR1 MGHDK and CDR2 SYGVNS. There are 12 residues in the CDR3.

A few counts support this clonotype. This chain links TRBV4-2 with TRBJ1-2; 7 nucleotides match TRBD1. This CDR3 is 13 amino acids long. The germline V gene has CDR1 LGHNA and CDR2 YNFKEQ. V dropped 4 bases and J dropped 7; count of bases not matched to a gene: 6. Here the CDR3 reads CASSRTTGSGYTF. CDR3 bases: TGTGCCAGCAGCCGGACGACAGGGAGTGGCTACACCTTC.

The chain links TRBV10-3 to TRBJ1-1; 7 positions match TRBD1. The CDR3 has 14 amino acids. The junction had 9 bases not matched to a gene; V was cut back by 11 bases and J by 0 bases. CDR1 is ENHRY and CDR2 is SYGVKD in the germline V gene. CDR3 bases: TGTGCCGCCGAAAAGGACAGGATGAACACTGAAGCTTTCTTT. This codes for CAAEKDRMNTEAFF.

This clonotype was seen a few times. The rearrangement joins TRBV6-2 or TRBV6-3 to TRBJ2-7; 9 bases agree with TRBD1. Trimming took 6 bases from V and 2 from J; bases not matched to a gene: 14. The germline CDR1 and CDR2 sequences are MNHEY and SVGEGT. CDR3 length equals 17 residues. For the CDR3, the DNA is TGTGCCAGCAGCACTCTCTTGAACAGGGGGCTAGCCTACGAGCAGTACTTC. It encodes CASSTLLNRGLAYEQYF.

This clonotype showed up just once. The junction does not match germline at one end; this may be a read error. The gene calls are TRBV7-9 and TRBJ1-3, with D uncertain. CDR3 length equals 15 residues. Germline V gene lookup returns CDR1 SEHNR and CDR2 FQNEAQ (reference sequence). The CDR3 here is CASSPPRGTGNTRYF. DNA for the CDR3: TGTGCCAGCAGCCCCCCGCGAGGAACTGGAAACACCAGATATTTT. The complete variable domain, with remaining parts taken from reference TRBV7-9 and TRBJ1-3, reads DTGVSQNPRHKITKRGQNVTFRCDPISEHNRLYWYRQTLGQGPEFLTYFQNEAQLEKSRLLSDRFSAERPKGSFSTLEIQRTEQGDSAMYLCASSPPRGTGNTRYFGEGSWLTVV.

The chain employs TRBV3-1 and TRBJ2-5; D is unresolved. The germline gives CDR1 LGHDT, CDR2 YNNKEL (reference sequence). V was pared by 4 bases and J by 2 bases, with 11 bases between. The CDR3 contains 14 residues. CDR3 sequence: CASSRAYGQETQYF. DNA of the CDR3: TGTGCCAGCAGCCGAGCATATGGTCAAGAGACCCAGTACTTC.

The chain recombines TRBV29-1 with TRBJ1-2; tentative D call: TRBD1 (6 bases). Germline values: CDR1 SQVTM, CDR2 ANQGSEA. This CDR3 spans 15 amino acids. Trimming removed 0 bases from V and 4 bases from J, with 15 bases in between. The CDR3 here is CSVEEKTGTPYGYTF. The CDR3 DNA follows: TGCAGCGTTGAAGAAAAAACGGGGACACCCTATGGCTACACCTTC.

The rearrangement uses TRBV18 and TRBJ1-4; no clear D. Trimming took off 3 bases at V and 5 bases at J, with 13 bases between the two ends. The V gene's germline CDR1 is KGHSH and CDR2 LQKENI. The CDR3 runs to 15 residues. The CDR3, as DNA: TGTGCCAGCTCACCGAGGGTTACGGAGAATGAAAAACTGTTTTTT. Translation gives CASSPRVTENEKLFF.

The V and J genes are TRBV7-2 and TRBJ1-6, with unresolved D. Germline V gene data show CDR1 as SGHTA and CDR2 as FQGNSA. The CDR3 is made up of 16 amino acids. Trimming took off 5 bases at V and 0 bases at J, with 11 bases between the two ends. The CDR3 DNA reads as TGTGCCAGCAGCCAGAGAGAAGGCTCCTATAATTCACCCCTCCACTTT. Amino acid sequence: CASSQREGSYNSPLHF.

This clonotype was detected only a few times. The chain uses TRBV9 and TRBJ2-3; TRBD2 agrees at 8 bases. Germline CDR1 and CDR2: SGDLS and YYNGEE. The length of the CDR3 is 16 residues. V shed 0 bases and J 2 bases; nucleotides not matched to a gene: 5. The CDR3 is CASSVVSGGDTDTQYF. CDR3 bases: TGTGCCAGCAGCGTAGTGTCGGGGGGGGACACAGATACGCAGTATTTT. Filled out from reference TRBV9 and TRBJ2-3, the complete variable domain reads DSGVTQTPKHLITATGQRVTLRCSPRSGDLSVYWYQQSLDQGLQFLIQYYNGEERAKGNILERFSAQQFPDLHSELNLSSLELGDSALYFCASSVVSGGDTDTQYFGPGTRLTVL.

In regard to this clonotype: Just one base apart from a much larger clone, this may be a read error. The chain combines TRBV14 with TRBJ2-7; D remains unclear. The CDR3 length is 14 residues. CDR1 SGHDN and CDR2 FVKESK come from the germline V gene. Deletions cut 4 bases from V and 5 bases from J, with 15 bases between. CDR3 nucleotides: TGTGCCAGCAGCCGCAGTTACCTCCTGGACGAGCAGTACTTC. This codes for CASSRSYLLDEQYF.

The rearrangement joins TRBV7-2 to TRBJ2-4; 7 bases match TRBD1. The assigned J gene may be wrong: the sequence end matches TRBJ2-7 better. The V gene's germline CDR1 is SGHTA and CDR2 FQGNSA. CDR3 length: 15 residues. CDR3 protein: CASSSPDRETHEQYF. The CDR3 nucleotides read TGTGCCAGCAGCTCCCCAGACAGGGAAACTCACGAGCAGTACTTC.

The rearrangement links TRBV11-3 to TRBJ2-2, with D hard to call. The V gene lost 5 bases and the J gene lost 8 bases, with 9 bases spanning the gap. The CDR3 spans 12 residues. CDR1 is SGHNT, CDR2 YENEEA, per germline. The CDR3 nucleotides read TGTGCCAGCAGCCGAAGTAGGGGGGAGCTGTTTTTT. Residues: CASSRSRGELFF.

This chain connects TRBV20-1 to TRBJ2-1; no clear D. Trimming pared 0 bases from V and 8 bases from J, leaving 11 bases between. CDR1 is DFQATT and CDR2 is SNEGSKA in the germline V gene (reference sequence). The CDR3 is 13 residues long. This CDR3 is CSARDSRRDEQFF. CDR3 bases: TGCAGTGCTAGAGATAGTCGACGGGATGAGCAGTTCTTC.